This T cell receptor beta chain was captured in a study of cytomegalovirus exposure and HLA in healthy donors. The PCR contained 60 Vbeta and 13 Jbeta primers. TCRdb keeps only in-frame clones here, not all; method: immunoSEQ multiplex PCR. The sample lists just over 150,000 clones; about 73% were seen once. Donors sampled were nominally healthy, though unrecorded immune exposures were likely. The sequence came from a woman aged 40 to 55 in good health and CMV-seronegative. Sequencing was performed on PBMCs.

CDR3 sequence: CASSQGQRNSPLHF. CDR3 bases: TGTGCCAGCAGCCAGGGGCAGAGGAATTCACCCCTCCACTTT. This chain joins TRBV4-2 and TRBJ1-6; D is perhaps TRBD1 (5 bases). Trimming cost V 3 bases and J 7 bases, with 10 bases left between them. The V gene's germline CDR1 is LGHNA and CDR2 YNFKEQ. The CDR3 contains 14 residues.